The 23 T cell receptor beta chains presented below share a single source sample, sequenced in a study of cytomegalovirus exposure and HLA in healthy donors. The PCR was carried out with 60 Vbeta primers and 13 Jbeta primers. Data came from immunoSEQ multiplex PCR; TCRdb stores just in-frame clones and leaves some out. The repertoire holds 150,000 to 200,000 clones, with 82% as singletons. Sequenced material: PBMCs. These receptors were obtained from a young woman in good health and CMV-seronegative.

This chain links TRBV12-5 with TRBJ2-5, with a possible D match to TRBD2 (5 bases). This CDR3 region has 14 residues. V lost 3 bases and J lost 5, with 13 bases in between. Germline V gives CDR1 LGHNT, CDR2 FRNRAP. The CDR3 spells CASGLPGGGETQYF. In nucleotides, the CDR3 is TGTGCTAGTGGTTTACCAGGAGGAGGTGAGACCCAGTACTTC.

The chain uses TRBV4-3 and TRBJ2-2, with D possibly matching TRBD1 (6 bases). CDR3 length: 16 residues. V was trimmed by 3 bases and J by 5 bases, leaving 16 bases between them. Germline V gene lookup returns CDR1 LGHNA and CDR2 YSLEER. CDR3 bases: TGCGCCAGCAGCCAGAACAGGGTTGCCACGACCGGGGAGCTGTTTTTT. Residues: CASSQNRVATTGELFF.

A few counts support this clone. The CDR3 DNA reads TGCGCCAGCAGCCCTTGGCTAGCGGCTAGCACAGATACGCAGTATTTT. It is translated as CASSPWLAASTDTQYF. The genes are TRBV4-3 and TRBJ2-3; TRBD2 aligns across 7 bases. The CDR3 spans 16 residues. Germline trimming cut 4 bases from V and 0 bases from J; bases unmatched to any gene: 7. CDR1 is LGHNA and CDR2 is YSLEER in the germline V gene.

The rearrangement joins TRBV19 to TRBJ2-3; 8 bases match TRBD2. With 4 bases clipped from V and 0 bases from J, the junction kept 9 bases outside the gene matches. This CDR3 contains 17 residues. CDR1 LNHDA and CDR2 SQIVND come from the germline V gene (reference sequence). CDR3 DNA: TGTGCCAGTAGTAATTGGCGGGAGGTCTCTAGCACAGATACGCAGTATTTT. Translating it yields CASSNWREVSSTDTQYF.

The chain has TRBV13 and TRBJ1-2; 7 bases line up with TRBD1. The CDR3 totals 14 residues. Germline V gene lookup returns CDR1 PRHDT and CDR2 FYEKMQ (reference sequence). Germline trimming cut 5 bases from V and 8 bases from J; bases unmatched to any gene: 11. The DNA for the CDR3 is TGTGCCAGCAGCACCGGGACAGATGTTATCGGCTACACCTTC. The encoded protein is CASSTGTDVIGYTF.

The rearrangement links TRBV27 to TRBJ2-7; a possible D gene is TRBD1 (5 bases). V was clipped by 6 bases and J by 2 bases, with 14 bases between them. This CDR3 has 14 residues. Looked up from germline, CDR1 is MNHEY and CDR2 is SMNVEV (reference sequence). In nucleotides, the CDR3 is TGTGCCAGCAGCGATGACAGTTCCCCCTACGAGCAGTACTTC. The encoded protein is CASSDDSSPYEQYF.

J is TRBJ2-1 and V is TRBV6-6; tentative D call: TRBD2 (6 bases). The CDR3 is made up of 14 amino acids. Per the germline V gene, CDR1 is MNHNY and CDR2 is SVGAGI (reference sequence). With 4 bases removed from V and 9 bases from J, the gap between germline ends came to 16 bases. The CDR3 loop reads CASSSGTHNREQFF. The CDR3 DNA follows: TGTGCCAGCAGTTCCGGGACTCATAATCGTGAGCAGTTCTTC.

The rearrangement links TRBV5-4 to TRBJ2-7, with a weak D call TRBD2 (6 bases). V was trimmed by 4 bases and J by 3 bases, leaving 11 bases between them. Germline CDR1 and CDR2: SGHNT and YYREEE (reference sequence). The CDR3 extends over 13 amino acids. For the CDR3, the DNA is TGTGCCAGCAGCGGGGACTGGAACTACGAGCAGTACTTC. Translating it yields CASSGDWNYEQYF.

A single count supports this clone. The chain combines TRBV4-3 with TRBJ2-1; 9 nucleotides match TRBD1. This CDR3 is built from 18 residues. From germline, CDR1 is LGHNA and CDR2 YSLEER. Germline trimming cut 2 bases from V and 4 bases from J; bases unmatched to any gene: 12. CDR3 region: CASSQTTPQGADYNEQFF. In DNA, the CDR3 is TGCGCCAGCAGCCAAACTACGCCACAGGGGGCGGATTACAATGAGCAGTTCTTC.

This clone was detected only once. The CDR3 bases are TGTGCCAGCAGCTTAGTAGGGGAAGCGTACAATGAGCAGTTCTTC. Residues: CASSLVGEAYNEQFF. The gene calls are TRBV7-8 and TRBJ2-1; perhaps TRBD1 as D (5 bases). The CDR3 is made up of 15 amino acids. Trimming took off 1 base at V and 4 bases at J, with 11 bases between the two ends. In germline, CDR1 is SGHVS, CDR2 FQNEAQ. Combining the CDR3 with reference TRBV7-8 and TRBJ2-1 gives the whole variable domain GAGVSQSPRYKVAKRGQDVALRCDPISGHVSLFWYQQALGQGPEFLTYFQNEAQLDKSGLPSDRFFAERPEGSVSTLKIQRTQQEDSAVYLCASSLVGEAYNEQFFGPGTRLTVL.

This clone was found a few times. This sequence joins TRBV19 and TRBJ2-1; possibly TRBD1 for D (6 bases). In germline, CDR1 is LNHDA, CDR2 SQIVND (reference sequence). Trimming cost V 4 bases and J 5 bases, with 18 bases left between them. CDR3 length equals 16 residues. CDR3: CASSSSRTGRHNEQFF. In DNA form, the CDR3 reads TGTGCCAGTAGTAGTTCCAGAACAGGGAGACACAATGAGCAGTTCTTC.

Only one count was recorded for this clone. The chain carries TRBV28 and TRBJ2-7, with 7 bases aligning to TRBD1. Germline loops: CDR1 MDHEN, CDR2 SYDVKM. V dropped 5 bases and J dropped 5; count of bases not matched to a gene: 12. The CDR3 has 15 amino acids. The DNA of the CDR3 is TGTGCCAGCAGTAGTCCGGGACAGTCCGAGAACGAGCAGTACTTC. It specifies CASSSPGQSENEQYF.

This chain connects TRBV5-5 to TRBJ2-2; D perhaps matches TRBD2 (5 bases). V lost 4 bases and J 3 bases, leaving 19 bases between the germline ends. Germline V CDR1 and CDR2: SGHKS, YYEKEE (reference sequence). The CDR3 extends over 17 amino acids. The CDR3 sequence is CASSQDWSSRYTGELFF. The CDR3 DNA follows: TGTGCCAGCAGCCAAGATTGGTCTAGCAGATACACCGGGGAGCTGTTTTTT.

The chain is built from TRBV2 and TRBJ1-2, with D possibly being TRBD1 (5 bases). The germline gives CDR1 SNHLY, CDR2 FYNNEI. With 6 bases removed from V and 4 bases from J, the gap between germline ends came to 18 bases. CDR3 length: 15 residues. CDR3: CASSSWGQGVYGYTF. The DNA of the CDR3 is TGTGCCAGCAGCTCTTGGGGCCAAGGAGTCTATGGCTACACCTTC.

The table lists this clone with a count of one. The J gene is TRBJ2-3, the V gene TRBV19; D may be TRBD2 (5 bases). Germline V CDR1 and CDR2: LNHDA, SQIVND (reference sequence). The CDR3 totals 15 residues. The ends were cut back, 3 bases at V and 0 bases at J, with 10 bases in the middle. The CDR3 loop reads CASSMSRGSTDTQYF. CDR3 sequence (DNA): TGTGCCAGTAGTATGAGTCGGGGTAGCACAGATACGCAGTATTTT.

The genes are TRBV6-1 and TRBJ2-1, with D possibly matching TRBD1 (6 bases). The CDR3 totals 12 residues. V lost 8 bases and J lost 3, with 8 bases in between. Germline V gene lookup returns CDR1 MNHNS and CDR2 SASEGT. The CDR3 protein is CASSDSYNEQFF. Here the CDR3 DNA reads TGTGCCAGCTCGGACAGCTACAATGAGCAGTTCTTC.

In its sample, this clone was seen a few times. The chain recombines TRBV4-1 with TRBJ1-5; D remains unclear. Trimming removed 0 bases at V and 1 base at J, with 7 bases between. The CDR3 has 15 residues. Per the germline V gene, CDR1 is MGHRA and CDR2 is YSYEKL. CDR3 amino acids: CASSQDWASNQPQHF. The CDR3 DNA sequence: TGCGCCAGCAGCCAAGATTGGGCGAGCAATCAGCCCCAGCATTTT.

The sample holds a few counts of this clone. The chain links TRBV4-1 to TRBJ1-1, with D perhaps TRBD1 (6 bases). Germline V gene sequence: CDR1 MGHRA, CDR2 YSYEKL. The V end was cut by 2 bases, the J end by 8 bases, with 15 bases between. The CDR3 loop spans 14 amino acids. Written as DNA, the CDR3 is TGCGCCAGCAGCCAACTAACAGGGAAGGGGGAAGCTTTCTTT. Residues: CASSQLTGKGEAFF.

The chain employs TRBV5-4 and TRBJ2-1; 8 nucleotides match TRBD1. The CDR3 has 17 residues. Looked up from germline, CDR1 is SGHNT and CDR2 is YYREEE (reference sequence). With 1 base clipped from V and 1 base from J, the junction kept 7 bases outside the gene matches. This CDR3 reads CASSLLLGQGSYNEQFF. The CDR3 DNA reads as TGTGCCAGCAGCTTGCTGTTAGGACAGGGTTCCTACAATGAGCAGTTCTTC.

J is TRBJ2-1 and V is TRBV4-3, with 10 nucleotides matching TRBD2. This CDR3 comprises 17 residues. After removal of 0 bases from V and 3 bases from J, the junction contained 5 bases not matched to a gene. CDR1 is LGHNA, CDR2 YSLEER, per germline. CDR3 nucleotides: TGCGCCAGCAGCCAAGATCGGGCTAGCGGGGGCTACAATGAGCAGTTCTTC. Its protein is CASSQDRASGGYNEQFF.

J is TRBJ1-5 and V is TRBV28, with D tentatively TRBD1 (6 bases). The CDR3 length is 15 residues. V was pared by 3 bases and J by 5 bases, with 14 bases between. From germline, CDR1 is MDHEN and CDR2 SYDVKM. CDR3 bases: TGTGCCAGCAGTTTCGGGCAGGGGCCCTATCAGCCCCAGCATTTT. This codes for CASSFGQGPYQPQHF.

The rearrangement joins TRBV5-4 to TRBJ2-1; D unresolved. V was shortened by 2 bases and J by 9 bases, with 6 bases between the two germline ends. The CDR3 spans 11 residues. Germline-derived CDR1 and CDR2 are SGHNT and YYREEE (reference sequence). As DNA, the CDR3 is TGTGCCAGCAGCTTTGGGCGTGAGCAGTTCTTC. Protein sequence: CASSFGREQFF.

The V gene is TRBV27, the J gene TRBJ2-3; 8 positions agree with TRBD2. V dropped 2 bases and J dropped 4; count of bases not matched to a gene: 8. The CDR3 is 16 amino acids. CDR1 is MNHEY, CDR2 SMNVEV, per germline (reference sequence). CDR3 in amino acids: CASSLDSGLGADTQYF. Written as DNA, the CDR3 is TGTGCCAGCAGTTTAGATTCGGGACTAGGGGCAGATACGCAGTATTTT.